These 6 T cell receptor beta chains share one sample of origin, sequenced in a study of kidney transplant recipient with SARS-CoV-2 infection. TCRdb re-called the reads with MiXCR, one entry per CDR3 protein. The sample lists 250,000 or so distinct CDR3 sequences, about 30% seen once, with 7% to 8% in the top ten. This sample comprised a blood sample, obtained at baseline and between days 110 and 120 from a kidney transplant recipient. The receptors here all came from a male patient between 25 and 39 years old who had COVID-19 and was a kidney transplant recipient. T cells may partly derive from the graft donor.

This clonotype appeared many times. The chain uses TRBV27 and TRBJ2-7; D is perhaps TRBD1 (6 bases). Germline lookup yields CDR1 MNHEY and CDR2 SMNVEV (reference sequence). The CDR3 spans 14 residues. Trimming shortened V by 2 bases and J by 0 bases, and 8 bases separated the two germline ends. The CDR3 sequence is CASSLRDTSYEQYF. The CDR3 region has the DNA TGTGCCAGCAGTTTACGGGACACCTCCTACGAGCAGTACTTC.

This clonotype was recorded many times. The rearrangement uses TRBV24-1 and TRBJ2-1, with TRBD2 matching over 12 bases. The germline V gene has CDR1 KGHDR and CDR2 SFDVKD. V was clipped by 4 bases and J by 2 bases; unmatched bases: 5. This CDR3 contains 17 residues. For the CDR3, the DNA is TGTGCCACCAGTGAAGTCCGGACTAGCGGGGCCTACAATGAGCAGTTCTTC. The encoded protein is CATSEVRTSGAYNEQFF.

There are many counts of this clonotype. This rearrangement joins TRBV20-1 to TRBJ2-3; perhaps TRBD2 as D (6 bases). The CDR3 is 11 amino acids. V was shortened by 7 bases and J by 6 bases, with 11 bases between the two germline ends. CDR1 is DFQATT and CDR2 is SNEGSKA in the germline V gene (reference sequence). In nucleotides, the CDR3 is TGCAGTGGCGTTCGGGGGGATACGCAGTATTTT. It translates to CSGVRGDTQYF.

A word on this clonotype: This may be a read error: a much more frequent sequence differs by one nucleotide. This chain uses TRBV5-4 with TRBJ1-2, with D uncertain. The CDR3 spans 16 residues. Germline CDR1 and CDR2: SGHNT and YYREEE (reference sequence). Trimming took off 7 bases at V and 4 bases at J, with 23 bases between the two ends. The chain's CDR3 is CASQRLVPGKTYGYTF. The CDR3 coding sequence is TGTGCCAGCCAACGACTCGTACCAGGAAAGACCTATGGCTACACCTTC.

Ten or more counts support this clonotype. V and J are TRBV29-1 and TRBJ1-1, with D possibly being TRBD1 (5 bases). Germline V gene sequence: CDR1 SQVTM, CDR2 ANQGSEA. Between the trimmed V and J ends, which lost 8 bases and 11 bases, there was a span of 24 bases. The CDR3 runs 13 residues. In DNA, the CDR3 is TGCAGCTCCTCCTCCCGGGACGGGAGAGAGGCTTTCTTT. Protein product: CSSSSRDGREAFF.

This clonotype was recorded at least ten times. This chain connects TRBV3-1 to TRBJ1-4; D unresolved. The length of the CDR3 is 15 residues. Germline CDR1 is LGHDT and CDR2 is YNNKEL (reference sequence). V lost 0 bases to trimming and J lost 5 bases, with 10 bases between them. The CDR3 region is CASSQDSQRNEKLFF. As DNA, the CDR3 is TGTGCCAGCAGCCAAGACTCACAGAGAAATGAAAAACTGTTTTTT.